The following is a TCR beta chain sequence with its context. Per the study methods: Counts of nucleated cells, estimated from reference gene primer amplification, were obtained. Data came from immunoSEQ multiplex PCR; TCRdb stores just in-frame clones and leaves some out. For V, J and clone size, that table is used; D and trimming come from the DNA. Of 400,000 or so clones in the sample, 75% to 90% were seen once. The data stem from a study of blood T cell repertoires in COVID-19. As for the study in general: The origin of the acute and convalescent COVID-19 samples was the United States, Italy and Spain. T cells, B-cell-depleted T cells, or PBMCs provided the cDNA or gDNA that served as material.

Seattle-derived patients entered the study during active infection and were followed longitudinally. The germline gives CDR1 SGHDN, CDR2 FVKESK. The CDR3 contains 22 residues. V shed 0 bases, J shed 0 bases, and the junction held 14 bases outside the gene matches. The chain employs TRBV14 and TRBJ2-1; TRBD2 agrees at 13 bases. The TCR originated in a woman between 40 and 50 years old with COVID-19, enrolled during active disease. Sequenced: peripheral blood. Here the CDR3 DNA reads TGTGCCAGCAGCCAAGATAGGGGAATACTAGCGGGAGGGTTTAGCTCCTACAATGAGCAGTTCTTC. Translated: CASSQDRGILAGGFSSYNEQFF.